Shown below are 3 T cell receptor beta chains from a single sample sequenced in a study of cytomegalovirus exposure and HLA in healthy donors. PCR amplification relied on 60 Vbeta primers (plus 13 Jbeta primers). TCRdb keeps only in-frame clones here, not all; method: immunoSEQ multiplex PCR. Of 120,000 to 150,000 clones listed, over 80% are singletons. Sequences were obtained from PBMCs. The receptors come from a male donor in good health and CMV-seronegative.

This CDR3 is CASSYSWRDGYTF. CDR3 coding DNA: TGTGCCAGCAGTTACTCTTGGAGGGATGGCTACACCTTC. The rearrangement links TRBV6-5 to TRBJ1-2; unclear D gene. Per the germline V gene, CDR1 is MNHEY and CDR2 is SVGAGI. There are 13 residues in the CDR3. Trimming cost V 0 bases and J 6 bases, with 8 bases left between them.

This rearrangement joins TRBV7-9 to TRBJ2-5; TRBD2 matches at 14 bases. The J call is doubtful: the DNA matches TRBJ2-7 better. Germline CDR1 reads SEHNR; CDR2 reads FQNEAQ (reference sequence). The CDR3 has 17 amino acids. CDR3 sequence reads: CASSPRLAGGHSYEQYF. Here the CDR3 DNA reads TGTGCCAGCAGCCCCCGACTAGCGGGAGGGCATAGCTACGAGCAGTACTTC.

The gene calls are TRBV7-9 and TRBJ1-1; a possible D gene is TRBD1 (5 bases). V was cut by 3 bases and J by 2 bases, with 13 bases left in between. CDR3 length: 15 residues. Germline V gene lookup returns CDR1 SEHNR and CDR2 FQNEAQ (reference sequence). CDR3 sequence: CASSFEWDSNTEAFF. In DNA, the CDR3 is TGTGCCAGCAGCTTCGAGTGGGACTCAAACACTGAAGCTTTCTTT.